In its sample, the clone carrying this TCR beta chain was seen many times. The antigen is undetermined. This record belongs to a study of T-cell reconstitution after alpha-beta-depleted transplantation in children. With 5 bases removed from V and 3 bases from J, the gap between germline ends came to 12 bases. There are 13 residues in the CDR3. Preparing the TCRbeta library involved the use of unique molecular identifiers. One entry per CDR3 protein, called by TCRdb with MiXCR from the PCR reads. The table includes about 460,000 distinct CDR3 sequences, about 10% detected once. Study-wide findings and caveats: T-cell counts and diversity were attributed mostly to newly produced T cells one year after transplant. Expanded clones from the graft, numbering several hundred, reportedly supplied alpha-beta T cells about two months after transplant.

This clonotype originated in a female patient aged 2-10 years who had a stem cell transplant for aplastic anemia, so the T cells may come from the graft donor. The chain couples TRBV5-7 to TRBJ2-7, with D maybe TRBD2 (5 bases). TRBV5-7 is recorded as an ORF, its role being uncertain. This specimen was PBMCs, mostly from graft donor cells, taken 180 days after TCRalphabeta/CD19-depleted stem cell transplant. CDR3 sequence: CASSLGVLYEQYF. In nucleotides, the CDR3 is TGTGCCAGCAGTCTGGGAGTGCTCTACGAGCAGTACTTC.